This T cell receptor beta chain is drawn from a study of blood T cell repertoires in COVID-19. The CDR3 extends over 14 amino acids. Germline V gene sequence: CDR1 MNHEY, CDR2 SVGAGI. The V gene end was trimmed by 5 bases and the J gene end by 9 bases; junction bases not matched to a gene: 9. Clones were sequenced by immunoSEQ multiplex PCR, and TCRdb holds only the in-frame ones, with some missing. This table has 150,000 to 200,000 clones, approximately 90% appearing once. The receptor's source is a human donor in a cohort sampled during active COVID-19. The rearrangement links TRBV6-5 to TRBJ2-7, with 11 bases aligning to TRBD1. What was sequenced was peripheral blood. The CDR3 DNA reads TGTGCCAGCAGTCGGGGACAGGGGGATGGAGGGCAGTACTTC. This codes for CASSRGQGDGGQYF.